This is a list of T cell receptor beta chains from one sample in a study of pediatric ulcerative colitis. Sequenced by immunoSEQ multiplex PCR; TCRdb stores in-frame clones only, minus some. The sample consists of approximately 4,300 clones, 85% to 95% of them appearing once. The sequenced sample consisted of blood. Every receptor here comes from a boy younger than 18 who was a control in a study of pediatric ulcerative colitis. Both conserved end residues are part of each CDR3. Each record gives: CDR3 protein, CDR3 DNA, V gene, J gene, D gene, clone size. D genes are given only for firm matches. Clone sizes are given selectively: once, few, many, or a class where the clone is expanded.

CDR3 protein: CATSRDEDRNQPQHF
CDR3 DNA: TGTGCCACCAGCAGAGATGAGGACAGGAATCAGCCCCAGCATTTT
V gene: TRBV15
J gene: TRBJ1-5
D gene: TRBD1
clone size: once

CDR3 protein: CASSQSPVQNEQFF
CDR3 DNA: TGTGCCAGCAGCCAATCGCCGGTGCAGAATGAGCAGTTCTTC
V gene: TRBV7-2
J gene: TRBJ2-1
D gene: .
clone size: .

CDR3 protein: CASSPKIARDNQPQHF
CDR3 DNA: TGCGCCAGCAGCCCCAAGATTGCCAGGGACAATCAGCCCCAGCATTTT
V gene: TRBV10-1
J gene: TRBJ1-5
D gene: .
clone size: once

CDR3 protein: CASGLDNYNEQFF
CDR3 DNA: TGTGCTAGTGGTTTGGACAATTACAATGAGCAGTTCTTC
V gene: TRBV12-5
J gene: TRBJ2-1
D gene: .
clone size: .

CDR3 protein: CASSEWAGQASYGYTF
CDR3 DNA: TGTGCCAGCAGTGAATGGGCGGGACAGGCGTCATATGGCTACACCTTC
V gene: TRBV6-1
J gene: TRBJ1-2
D gene: TRBD1
clone size: .

CDR3 protein: CASGPGPLKNNEQFF
CDR3 DNA: TGTGCCAGCGGACCCGGGCCCCTCAAAAACAATGAGCAGTTCTTC
V gene: TRBV2
J gene: TRBJ2-1
D gene: .
clone size: .

CDR3 protein: CASSTGSFSEAFF
CDR3 DNA: TGTGCCAGCTCGACAGGGAGTTTCTCTGAAGCTTTCTTT
V gene: TRBV7-3
J gene: TRBJ1-1
D gene: TRBD1
clone size: .

CDR3 protein: CSVDRGAGFTDTQYF
CDR3 DNA: TGCAGCGTAGACCGGGGCGCGGGTTTCACAGATACGCAGTATTTT
V gene: TRBV29-1
J gene: TRBJ2-3
D gene: .
clone size: .

CDR3 protein: CASSHPTGRSGNTIYF
CDR3 DNA: TGTGCCAGCAGCCACCCTACAGGACGCTCTGGAAACACCATATATTTT
V gene: TRBV5-6
J gene: TRBJ1-3
D gene: .
clone size: .

CDR3 protein: CASTTGPNEKLFF
CDR3 DNA: TGTGCCAGCACGACAGGACCTAATGAAAAACTGTTTTTT
V gene: TRBV6-5
J gene: TRBJ1-4
D gene: .
clone size: .

CDR3 protein: CASSVQGLVNQDEQFF
CDR3 DNA: TGTGCCAGCAGCGTACAAGGACTAGTGAATCAGGATGAGCAGTTCTTC
V gene: TRBV9
J gene: TRBJ2-1
D gene: TRBD2
clone size: .

CDR3 protein: CASSLLGITDTQYF
CDR3 DNA: TGTGCCAGCAGCTTACTGGGAATAACAGATACGCAGTATTTT
V gene: TRBV13
J gene: TRBJ2-3
D gene: .
clone size: .

CDR3 protein: CASSLFQEAEQFF
CDR3 DNA: TGTGCCAGCAGTTTATTCCAGGAGGCTGAGCAGTTCTTC
V gene: TRBV27
J gene: TRBJ2-1
D gene: .
clone size: .

CDR3 protein: CATSRRRQGSVLTF
CDR3 DNA: TGTGCCACCAGCAGGCGACGACAGGGGAGCGTCCTGACTTTC
V gene: TRBV15
J gene: TRBJ2-6
D gene: TRBD1
clone size: .

CDR3 protein: CASSDSQGNSPLHF
CDR3 DNA: TGTGCCAGCAGTGACTCTCAGGGTAATTCACCCCTCCACTTT
V gene: TRBV6-4
J gene: TRBJ1-6
D gene: .
clone size: .

CDR3 protein: CASSAFAGGYEQYF
CDR3 DNA: TGTGCCAGCAGTGCGTTCGCGGGAGGGTACGAGCAGTACTTC
V gene: TRBV6-1
J gene: TRBJ2-7
D gene: TRBD2
clone size: .

CDR3 protein: CASSADRGRIEAFF
CDR3 DNA: TGTGCCAGCAGTGCGGACAGGGGAAGAATAGAAGCTTTCTTT
V gene: TRBV6-1
J gene: TRBJ1-1
D gene: TRBD1
clone size: .

CDR3 protein: CASSLGGDLMNTEAFF
CDR3 DNA: TGTGCCAGCAGCTTAGGGGGGGATTTAATGAACACTGAAGCTTTCTTT
V gene: TRBV7-2
J gene: TRBJ1-1
D gene: .
clone size: .

CDR3 protein: CASGREGPGKQYF
CDR3 DNA: TGCGCCAGCGGGCGGGAGGGCCCGGGGAAGCAGTACTTC
V gene: TRBV5-1
J gene: TRBJ2-7
D gene: TRBD2
clone size: .

CDR3 protein: CASRHRTGEGDTQYF
CDR3 DNA: TGTGCCAGCCGTCATCGAACAGGTGAAGGAGATACGCAGTATTTT
V gene: TRBV6-5
J gene: TRBJ2-3
D gene: .
clone size: few

CDR3 protein: CASSLGVGWGRLNEKLFF
CDR3 DNA: TGTGCCAGCAGCTTAGGGGTCGGTTGGGGACGCCTTAATGAAAAACTGTTTTTT
V gene: TRBV7-6
J gene: TRBJ1-4
D gene: .
clone size: .

CDR3 protein: CAWSVLEETQYF
CDR3 DNA: TGTGCCTGGAGTGTCTTAGAAGAGACCCAGTACTTC
V gene: TRBV30
J gene: TRBJ2-5
D gene: .
clone size: .

CDR3 protein: CASSHRDRADNQPQHF
CDR3 DNA: TGTGCCAGCTCCCACCGCGACAGGGCCGACAATCAGCCCCAGCATTTT
V gene: TRBV18
J gene: TRBJ1-5
D gene: TRBD1
clone size: .

CDR3 protein: CASSGPGLLSGNTIYF
CDR3 DNA: TGTGCCAGCAGTGGTCCGGGACTTCTGTCGGGAAACACCATATATTTT
V gene: TRBV25-1
J gene: TRBJ1-3
D gene: .
clone size: .

CDR3 protein: CASSSNRGQSYEQYF
CDR3 DNA: TGTGCCAGCAGCTCCAACAGGGGGCAAAGCTACGAGCAGTACTTC
V gene: TRBV7-6
J gene: TRBJ2-7
D gene: TRBD1
clone size: once

CDR3 protein: CASSGRGASTDTQYF
CDR3 DNA: TGTGCCAGCAGCGGGAGAGGGGCTAGCACAGATACGCAGTATTTT
V gene: TRBV9
J gene: TRBJ2-3
D gene: .
clone size: .

CDR3 protein: CASSRTAEETQYF
CDR3 DNA: TGTGCCAGCAGCCGGACAGCTGAAGAGACCCAGTACTTC
V gene: TRBV7-9
J gene: TRBJ2-5
D gene: .
clone size: .

CDR3 protein: CASSPEGLSGANVLTF
CDR3 DNA: TGTGCCAGTAGTCCCGAAGGATTATCTGGGGCCAACGTCCTGACTTTC
V gene: TRBV19
J gene: TRBJ2-6
D gene: .
clone size: .

CDR3 protein: CASSLSPARGGEKLFF
CDR3 DNA: TGTGCCAGCAGCTTAAGTCCGGCCCGGGGAGGGGAAAAACTGTTTTTT
V gene: TRBV7-9
J gene: TRBJ1-4
D gene: .
clone size: .

CDR3 protein: CASSLGRLNTGELFF
CDR3 DNA: TGTGCCAGCAGCCTCGGACGGTTGAACACCGGGGAGCTGTTTTTT
V gene: TRBV28
J gene: TRBJ2-2
D gene: .
clone size: .

CDR3 protein: CASTPGGGKEKLFF
CDR3 DNA: TGTGCCAGCACCCCGGGGGGAGGGAAGGAAAAACTGTTTTTT
V gene: TRBV9
J gene: TRBJ1-4
D gene: .
clone size: .

CDR3 protein: CASSVAGASGFYNEQFF
CDR3 DNA: TGTGCCAGCAGCGTAGCTGGGGCTAGCGGCTTCTACAATGAGCAGTTCTTC
V gene: TRBV9
J gene: TRBJ2-1
D gene: TRBD2
clone size: .

CDR3 protein: CATSSPPRVPVGELFF
CDR3 DNA: TGTGCCACCAGCTCCCCCCCCAGGGTTCCTGTCGGGGAGCTGTTTTTT
V gene: TRBV15
J gene: TRBJ2-2
D gene: .
clone size: .